This T cell receptor beta chain was observed in a study of Ad26.COV2.S vaccination and SARS-CoV-2 variants. Study-wide findings and caveats: Total T cell responses may have been underestimated by the TCR breadth and depth analyses. Breadth of non-spike TCRs did not differ between vaccinees and placebo recipients. Reportedly, after vaccination the spike-specific CD8+ and CD4+ T cell responses displayed substantial breadth.

The CDR3 extends over 16 amino acids. Losses at the gene ends were 2 bases for V and 6 bases for J; bases not matched to a gene: 9. Germline V gene sequence: CDR1 MDHEN, CDR2 SYDVKM. The table came from immunoSEQ multiplex PCR; TCRdb's copy has only in-frame clones and leaves some out. The sample lists around 94,000 clones, less than 85% seen once, with 15% to 20% in the top ten. As for this clone: No antigen is known for it.

The J gene is TRBJ1-1, the V gene TRBV28; the match to TRBD1 covers 10 bases. This specimen consisted of peripheral blood, obtained after recovery from COVID-19. The TCR was taken from a human donor who had recovered from COVID-19. Written as DNA, the CDR3 is TGTGCCAGCAGTTTAGGTTTCAGGGACAGGGGTGCTGAAGCTTTCTTT. Amino acids: CASSLGFRDRGAEAFF.